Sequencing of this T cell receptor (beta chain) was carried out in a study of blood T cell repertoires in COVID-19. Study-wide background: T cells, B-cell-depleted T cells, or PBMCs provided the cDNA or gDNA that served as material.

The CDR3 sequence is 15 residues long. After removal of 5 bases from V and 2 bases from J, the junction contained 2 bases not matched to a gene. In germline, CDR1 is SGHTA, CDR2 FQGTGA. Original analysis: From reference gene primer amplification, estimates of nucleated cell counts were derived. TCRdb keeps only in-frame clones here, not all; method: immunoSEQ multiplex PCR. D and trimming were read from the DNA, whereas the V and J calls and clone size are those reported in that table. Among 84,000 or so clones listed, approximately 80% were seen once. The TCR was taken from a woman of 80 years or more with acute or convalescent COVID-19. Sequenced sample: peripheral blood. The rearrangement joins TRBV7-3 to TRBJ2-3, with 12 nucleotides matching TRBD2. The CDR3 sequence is CASSLAGGTTDTQYF. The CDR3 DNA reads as TGTGCCAGCAGCCTAGCGGGGGGGACCACAGATACGCAGTATTTT.